The clone carrying this TCR beta chain was detected only once. The CDR3 runs to 16 residues. V lost 0 bases, J lost 7 bases, and 14 bases lay in between. Germline V lookup: CDR1 SGHRS, CDR2 YFSETQ. This entry is derived from a study of blood T cell repertoires in COVID-19. Study-wide background: The study drew acute and convalescent COVID-19 samples from the United States, Italy and Spain. Sources were T cells, B-cell-depleted T cells, or PBMCs; the material itself was cDNA or gDNA.

In the original analysis: By means of reference gene primer amplification, nucleated cell counts were estimated. Only in-frame clones appear in the TCRdb table, and some are missing; sequencing was by immunoSEQ multiplex PCR. V and J calls plus clone size are reproduced from that table; the DNA served to infer D and trimming. The sample lists 140,000 or so clones; more than 75% were seen once. This TCR came from a human donor in a cohort sampled during active COVID-19. The chain carries TRBV5-1 and TRBJ1-6; D gene unclear. Sequencing was done on a sample of peripheral blood. DNA of the CDR3: TGCGCCAGCAGCTTGGCGGGAGGGCGGCGGAATTCACCCCTCCACTTT. The encoded protein is CASSLAGGRRNSPLHF. Drawing the rest from reference TRBV5-1 and TRBJ1-6, the complete variable domain is KAGVTQTPRYLIKTRGQQVTLSCSPISGHRSVSWYQQTPGQGLQFLFEYFSETQRNKGNFPGRFSGRQFSNSRSEMNVSTLELGDSALYLCASSLAGGRRNSPLHFGNGTRLTVT.